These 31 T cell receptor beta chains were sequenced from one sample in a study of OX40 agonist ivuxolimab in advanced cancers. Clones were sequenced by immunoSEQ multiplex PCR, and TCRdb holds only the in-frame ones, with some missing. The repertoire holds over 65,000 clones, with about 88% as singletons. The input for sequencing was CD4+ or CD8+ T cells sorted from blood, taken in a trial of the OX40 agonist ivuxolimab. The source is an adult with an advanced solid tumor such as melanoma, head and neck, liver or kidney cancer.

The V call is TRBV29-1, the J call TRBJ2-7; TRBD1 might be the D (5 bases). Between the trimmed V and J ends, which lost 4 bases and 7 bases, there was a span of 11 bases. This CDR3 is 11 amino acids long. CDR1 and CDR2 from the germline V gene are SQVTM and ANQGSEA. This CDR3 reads CSVASGWEQYF. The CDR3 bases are TGCAGCGTTGCGTCAGGGTGGGAGCAGTACTTC.

The chain's CDR3 is CASSPPTGTDEQYF. In nucleotides, the CDR3 is TGCGCCAGCAGTCCTCCGACAGGGACCGACGAGCAGTACTTC. The chain employs TRBV23-1 and TRBJ2-7; TRBD1 agrees at 7 bases. TRBV23-1 is annotated as an ORF whose role is uncertain. V shed 4 bases, J shed 5 bases, and the junction held 8 bases outside the gene matches. CDR3 length: 14 residues.

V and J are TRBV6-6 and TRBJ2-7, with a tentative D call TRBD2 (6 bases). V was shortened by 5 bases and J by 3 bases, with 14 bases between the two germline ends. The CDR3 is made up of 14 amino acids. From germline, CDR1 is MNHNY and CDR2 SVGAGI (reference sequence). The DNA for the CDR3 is TGTGCCAGCAGTCCGAGGACTAAGAACTACGAGCAGTACTTC. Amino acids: CASSPRTKNYEQYF.

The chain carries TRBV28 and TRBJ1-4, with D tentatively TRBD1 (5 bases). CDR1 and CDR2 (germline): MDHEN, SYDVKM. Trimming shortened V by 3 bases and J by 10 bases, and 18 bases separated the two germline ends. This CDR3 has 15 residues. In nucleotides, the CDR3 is TGTGCCAGCAGTTTGTCAGCCCAATTCGGGGGAAAACTGTTTTTT. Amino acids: CASSLSAQFGGKLFF.

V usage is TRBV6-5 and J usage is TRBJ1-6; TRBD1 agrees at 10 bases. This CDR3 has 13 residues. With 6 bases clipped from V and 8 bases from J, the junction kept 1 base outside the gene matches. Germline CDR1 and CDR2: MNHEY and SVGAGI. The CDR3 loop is CASRGTGDSPLHF. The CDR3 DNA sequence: TGTGCCAGCAGGGGGACAGGGGATTCACCCCTCCACTTT.

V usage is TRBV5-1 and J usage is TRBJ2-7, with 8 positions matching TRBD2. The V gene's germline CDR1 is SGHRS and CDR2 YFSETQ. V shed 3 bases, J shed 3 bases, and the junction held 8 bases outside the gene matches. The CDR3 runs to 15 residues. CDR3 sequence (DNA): TGCGCCAGCAGCTGGAGCGGGGGAAGCTACTACGAGCAGTACTTC. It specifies CASSWSGGSYYEQYF.

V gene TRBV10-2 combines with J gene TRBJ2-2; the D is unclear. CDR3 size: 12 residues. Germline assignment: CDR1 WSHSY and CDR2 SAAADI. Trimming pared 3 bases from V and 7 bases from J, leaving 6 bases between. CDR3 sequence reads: CASSELSGELFF. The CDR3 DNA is TGCGCCAGCAGTGAACTCAGCGGGGAGCTGTTTTTT.

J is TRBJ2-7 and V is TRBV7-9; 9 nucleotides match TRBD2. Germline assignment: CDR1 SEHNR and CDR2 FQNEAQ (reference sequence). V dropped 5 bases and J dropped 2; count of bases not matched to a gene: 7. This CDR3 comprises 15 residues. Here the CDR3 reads CASSPLAGGTYEQYF. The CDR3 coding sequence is TGTGCCAGCAGCCCACTAGCGGGCGGCACCTACGAGCAGTACTTC. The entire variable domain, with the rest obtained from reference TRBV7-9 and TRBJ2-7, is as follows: DTGVSQNPRHKITKRGQNVTFRCDPISEHNRLYWYRQTLGQGPEFLTYFQNEAQLEKSRLLSDRFSAERPKGSFSTLEIQRTEQGDSAMYLCASSPLAGGTYEQYFGPGTRLTVT.

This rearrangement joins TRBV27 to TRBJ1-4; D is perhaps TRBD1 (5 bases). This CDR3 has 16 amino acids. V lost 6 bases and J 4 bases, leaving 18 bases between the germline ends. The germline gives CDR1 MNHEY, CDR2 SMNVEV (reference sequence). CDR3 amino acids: CASRLIGGGINEKLFF. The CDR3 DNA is TGTGCCAGCAGACTTATCGGTGGGGGTATTAATGAAAAACTGTTTTTT.

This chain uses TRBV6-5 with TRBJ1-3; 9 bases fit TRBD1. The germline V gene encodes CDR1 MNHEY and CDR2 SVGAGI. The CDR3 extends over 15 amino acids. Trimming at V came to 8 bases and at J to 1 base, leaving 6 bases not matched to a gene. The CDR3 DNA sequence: TGTGCCAGCGGAAACAGGGGGCTTTCTGGAAACACCATATATTTT. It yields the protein CASGNRGLSGNTIYF.

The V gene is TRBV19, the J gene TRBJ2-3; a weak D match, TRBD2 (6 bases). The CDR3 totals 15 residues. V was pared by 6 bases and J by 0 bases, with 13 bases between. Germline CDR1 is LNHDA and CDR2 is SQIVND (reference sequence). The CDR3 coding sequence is TGTGCCAGTAGACCCTTGGCGGGAAGCACAGATACGCAGTATTTT. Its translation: CASRPLAGSTDTQYF.

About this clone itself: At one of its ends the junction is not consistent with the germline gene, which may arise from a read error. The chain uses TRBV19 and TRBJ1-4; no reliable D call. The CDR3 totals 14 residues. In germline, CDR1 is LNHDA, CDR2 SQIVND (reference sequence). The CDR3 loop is CASSISAVPTRYVF. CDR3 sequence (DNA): TGTGCCAGTAGTATTTCGGCAGTTCCTACCCGCTATGTTTTT.

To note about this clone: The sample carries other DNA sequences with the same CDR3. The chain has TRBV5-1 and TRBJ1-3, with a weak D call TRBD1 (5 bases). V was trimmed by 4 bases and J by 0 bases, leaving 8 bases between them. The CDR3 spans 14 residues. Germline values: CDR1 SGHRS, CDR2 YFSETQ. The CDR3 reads CASSLDSSGNTIYF. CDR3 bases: TGCGCCAGCAGCCTCGACAGCTCTGGAAACACCATATATTTT.

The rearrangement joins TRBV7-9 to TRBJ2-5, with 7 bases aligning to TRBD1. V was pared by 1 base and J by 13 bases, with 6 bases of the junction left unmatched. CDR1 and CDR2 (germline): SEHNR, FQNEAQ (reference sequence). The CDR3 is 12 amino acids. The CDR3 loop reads CASSLEGARGYF. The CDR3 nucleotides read TGTGCCAGCAGCTTAGAGGGGGCTCGTGGGTACTTC. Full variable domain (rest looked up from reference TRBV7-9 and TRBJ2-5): DTGVSQNPRHKITKRGQNVTFRCDPISEHNRLYWYRQTLGQGPEFLTYFQNEAQLEKSRLLSDRFSAERPKGSFSTLEIQRTEQGDSAMYLCASSLEGARGYFGPGTRLLVL.

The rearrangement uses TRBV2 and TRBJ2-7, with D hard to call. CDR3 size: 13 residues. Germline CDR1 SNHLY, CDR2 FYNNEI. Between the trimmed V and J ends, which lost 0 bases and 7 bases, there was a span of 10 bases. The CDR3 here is CASSEAVIGEQYF. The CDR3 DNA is TGTGCCAGCAGTGAAGCGGTTATTGGGGAGCAGTACTTC.

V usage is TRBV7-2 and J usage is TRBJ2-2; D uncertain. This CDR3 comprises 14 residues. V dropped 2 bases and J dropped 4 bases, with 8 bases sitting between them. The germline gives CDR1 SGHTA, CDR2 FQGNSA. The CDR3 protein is CASSLQSFTGELFF. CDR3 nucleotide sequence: TGTGCCAGCAGCTTACAGTCCTTCACCGGGGAGCTGTTTTTT.

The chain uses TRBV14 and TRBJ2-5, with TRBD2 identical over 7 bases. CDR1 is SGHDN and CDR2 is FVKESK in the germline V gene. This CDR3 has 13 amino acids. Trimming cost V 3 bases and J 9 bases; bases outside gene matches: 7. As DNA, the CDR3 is TGTGCCAGCAGCCAGAGGGGAGGGAAGTCCCAGTACTTC. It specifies CASSQRGGKSQYF.

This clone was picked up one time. CDR3 coding DNA: TGTGCCAGCAGCCTCAGGCCGGGACAGGGGGCTTCTGGAAACACCATATATTTT. Amino acid sequence: CASSLRPGQGASGNTIYF. The chain carries TRBV5-5 and TRBJ1-3, with TRBD1 matching 12 bases. The CDR3 is 18 residues long. Germline values: CDR1 SGHKS, CDR2 YYEKEE (reference sequence). V lost 4 bases and J lost 1; bases outside the gene matches: 9.

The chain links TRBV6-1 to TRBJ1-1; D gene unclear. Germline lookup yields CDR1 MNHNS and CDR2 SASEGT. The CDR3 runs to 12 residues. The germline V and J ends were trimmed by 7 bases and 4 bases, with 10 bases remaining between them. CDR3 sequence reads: CASTPTGTEAFF. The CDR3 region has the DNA TGTGCCAGCACCCCGACGGGCACTGAAGCTTTCTTT.

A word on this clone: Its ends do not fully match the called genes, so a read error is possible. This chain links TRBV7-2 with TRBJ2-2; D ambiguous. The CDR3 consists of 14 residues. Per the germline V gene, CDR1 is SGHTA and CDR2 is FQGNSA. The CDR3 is CASSLNPNSGELFF. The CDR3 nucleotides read TGTGCCAGCAGCTTAAACCCGAACTCCGGGGAGCTGTTTTTT.

The CDR3: CASTSREDNEQFF. The CDR3 DNA sequence: TGTGCCAGCACCTCGAGGGAGGATAATGAGCAGTTCTTC. V and J are TRBV11-3 and TRBJ2-1, with a tentative D call TRBD2 (6 bases). The CDR3 length is 13 residues. Germline assignment: CDR1 SGHNT and CDR2 YENEEA. Trimming removed 7 bases from V and 7 bases from J, with 14 bases in between.

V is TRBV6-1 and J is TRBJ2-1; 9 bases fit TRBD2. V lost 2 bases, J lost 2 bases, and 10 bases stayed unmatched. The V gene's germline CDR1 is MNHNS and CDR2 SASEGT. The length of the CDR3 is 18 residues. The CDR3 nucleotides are TGTGCCAGCAGTGAAAGGAGGGTGGTAGCGGGAGCCTACAATGAGCAGTTCTTC. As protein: CASSERRVVAGAYNEQFF.

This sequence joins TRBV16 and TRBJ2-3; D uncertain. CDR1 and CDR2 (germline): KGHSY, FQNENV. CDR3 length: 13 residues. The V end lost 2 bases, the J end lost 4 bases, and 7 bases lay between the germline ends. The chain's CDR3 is CASSQHPADTQYF. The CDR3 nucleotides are TGTGCCAGCAGCCAACACCCAGCAGATACGCAGTATTTT.

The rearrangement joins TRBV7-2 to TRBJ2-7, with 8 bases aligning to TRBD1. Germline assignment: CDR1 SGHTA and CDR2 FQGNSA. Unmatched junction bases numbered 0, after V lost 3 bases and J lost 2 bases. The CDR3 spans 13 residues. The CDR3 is CASSLDRAYEQYF. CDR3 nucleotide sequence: TGTGCCAGCAGCTTGGACAGGGCCTACGAGCAGTACTTC. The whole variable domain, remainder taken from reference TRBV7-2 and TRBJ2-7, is GAGVSQSPSNKVTEKGKDVELRCDPISGHTALYWYRQSLGQGLEFLIYFQGNSAPDKSGLPSDRFSAERTGGSVSTLTIQRTQQEDSAVYLCASSLDRAYEQYFGPGTRLTVT.

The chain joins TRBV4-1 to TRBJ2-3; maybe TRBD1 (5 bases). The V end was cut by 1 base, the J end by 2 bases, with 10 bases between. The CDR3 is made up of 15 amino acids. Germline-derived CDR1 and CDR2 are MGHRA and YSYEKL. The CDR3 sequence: CASSQGGQYTDTQYF. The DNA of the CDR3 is TGCGCCAGCAGCCAAGGGGGCCAGTACACAGATACGCAGTATTTT.

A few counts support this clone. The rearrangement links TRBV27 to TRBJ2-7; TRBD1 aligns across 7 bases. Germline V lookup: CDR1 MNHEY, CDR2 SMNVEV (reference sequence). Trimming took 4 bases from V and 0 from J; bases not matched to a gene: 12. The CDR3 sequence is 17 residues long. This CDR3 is CASSSSTGTANSYEQYF. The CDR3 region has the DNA TGTGCCAGCAGTTCATCCACCGGGACAGCCAACTCCTACGAGCAGTACTTC.

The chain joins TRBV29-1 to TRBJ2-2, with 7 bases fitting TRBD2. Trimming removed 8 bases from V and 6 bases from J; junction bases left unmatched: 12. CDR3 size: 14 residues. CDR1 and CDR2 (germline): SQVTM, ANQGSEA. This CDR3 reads CSFRGAGIAGELFF. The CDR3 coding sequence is TGCAGCTTTCGGGGAGCGGGAATCGCCGGGGAGCTGTTTTTT.

Written as DNA, the CDR3 is TGTGCCAGCAGTTGGACAGGGGTAAACACTGAAGCTTTCTTT. The encoded protein is CASSWTGVNTEAFF. The chain combines TRBV28 with TRBJ1-1; 9 bases match TRBD1. This CDR3 comprises 14 residues. The junction had 2 bases not matched to a gene; V was cut back by 4 bases and J by 2 bases. Germline V gene lookup returns CDR1 MDHEN and CDR2 SYDVKM. The entire variable domain, with the rest obtained from reference TRBV28 and TRBJ1-1, is as follows: DVKVTQSSRYLVKRTGEKVFLECVQDMDHENMFWYRQDPGLGLRLIYFSYDVKMKEKGDIPEGYSVSREKKERFSLILESASTNQTSMYLCASSWTGVNTEAFFGQGTRLTVV.

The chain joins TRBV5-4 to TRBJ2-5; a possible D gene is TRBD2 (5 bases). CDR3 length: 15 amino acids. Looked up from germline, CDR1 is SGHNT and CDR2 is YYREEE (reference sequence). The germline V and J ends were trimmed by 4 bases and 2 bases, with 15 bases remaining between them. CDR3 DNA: TGTGCCAGCAGCAGTCGGAGCGGCGGACAAGAGACCCAGTACTTC. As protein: CASSSRSGGQETQYF.

CDR3 in amino acids: CASSSRTGMFTIYF. In nucleotides, the CDR3 is TGTGCCAGCAGTTCCCGGACAGGGATGTTCACCATATATTTT. V gene TRBV28 combines with J gene TRBJ1-3; TRBD1 matches at 8 bases. The CDR3 has 14 residues. The V gene end was trimmed by 4 bases and the J gene end by 9 bases; junction bases not matched to a gene: 8. Germline V gene sequence: CDR1 MDHEN, CDR2 SYDVKM.

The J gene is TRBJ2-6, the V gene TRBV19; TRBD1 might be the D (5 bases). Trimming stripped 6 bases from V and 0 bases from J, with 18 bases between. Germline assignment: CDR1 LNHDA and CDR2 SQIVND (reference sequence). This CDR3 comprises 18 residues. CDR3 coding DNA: TGTGCCAGTAGACCCCCGACAGCAGACTTCTCTGGGGCCAACGTCCTGACTTTC. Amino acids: CASRPPTADFSGANVLTF.